The 17 T cell receptor beta chains in this list originate from one sample, sequenced in a study of T cell responses to AZD1222 COVID-19 vaccine (TCRdb year 2021). In the paper's terms, the time point label means: about 28 days (+/-7) after the second vaccine dose. The library relied on the immunoSEQ multiplex PCR assay. Here the immuneACCESS table is served through TCRdb, limited to in-frame sequences with V and J called. Missing clones are a known gap in these copies; in checked studies unresolved V genes cover under half, and the rest lacks a known reason. Recorded for this sample are some 150,000 clones; approximately 89% of them occurred a single time. Of the sample, under 2% is held by the ten largest clones. This specimen consisted of peripheral blood, obtained 28 days after the second AZD1222 dose. Every receptor here comes from an adult who received the AZD1222 COVID-19 vaccine.

This chain connects TRBV4-3 to TRBJ2-3, with 9 bases lining up with TRBD2. The CDR3 extends over 17 amino acids. After removal of 1 base from V and 2 bases from J, the junction contained 7 bases not matched to a gene. Per germline, CDR1 LGHNA and CDR2 YSLEER. The CDR3 nucleotides read TGCGCCAGCAGCCAAGCCGGAAGCGGGAGGAACACAGATACGCAGTATTTT. This translates into CASSQAGSGRNTDTQYF.

This clone has a handful of counts. The V and J genes are TRBV18 and TRBJ1-5, with a possible D match to TRBD1 (5 bases). V dropped 5 bases and J dropped 3 bases, with 11 bases sitting between them. The germline V gene encodes CDR1 KGHSH and CDR2 LQKENI. The CDR3 extends over 14 amino acids. The CDR3 nucleotides are TGTGCCAGCTCAGCCGGGACCTACAATCAGCCCCAGCATTTT. Translating gives CASSAGTYNQPQHF.

The chain combines TRBV7-3 with TRBJ1-2; TRBD1 aligns across 7 bases. V lost 0 bases and J lost 7; bases outside the gene matches: 5. Looked up from germline, CDR1 is SGHTA and CDR2 is FQGTGA. The CDR3 is made up of 14 amino acids. Here the CDR3 DNA reads TGTGCCAGCAGCTTAACAGGGGGCATGGGTGGCTACACCTTC. This gives the protein CASSLTGGMGGYTF.

V gene TRBV5-4 combines with J gene TRBJ2-7; 7 nucleotides align to TRBD1. V was pared by 4 bases and J by 9 bases, with 7 bases of the junction left unmatched. Germline CDR1 is SGHNT and CDR2 is YYREEE (reference sequence). This CDR3 comprises 12 residues. The CDR3 here is CASSDQGEVQYF. In nucleotides, the CDR3 is TGTGCCAGCAGCGACCAGGGGGAAGTGCAGTACTTC.

The genes are TRBV9 and TRBJ2-1; the match to TRBD1 covers 7 bases. The germline gives CDR1 SGDLS, CDR2 YYNGEE. The CDR3 has 15 amino acids. V lost 0 bases, J lost 3 bases, and 3 bases stayed unmatched. The CDR3 protein is CASSVGNRGYNEQFF. CDR3 sequence (DNA): TGTGCCAGCAGCGTAGGAAACAGGGGCTACAATGAGCAGTTCTTC.

The rearrangement uses TRBV18 and TRBJ2-4, with 9 bases aligning to TRBD1. The CDR3 contains 19 residues. J gave up 1 base and V 3 bases, and 13 bases lay outside the gene matches. CDR1 is KGHSH and CDR2 is LQKENI in the germline V gene. Written as DNA, the CDR3 is TGTGCCAGCTCACCGTTGGGACAGGGACCAGGAAACGCCAAAAACATTCAGTACTTC. It translates to CASSPLGQGPGNAKNIQYF.

This clone has only one observation. V is TRBV28 and J is TRBJ2-7; the D gene is possibly TRBD2 (5 bases). Germline V gene lookup returns CDR1 MDHEN and CDR2 SYDVKM. Trimming took off 3 bases at V and 2 bases at J, with 8 bases between the two ends. This CDR3 is built from 13 residues. CDR3 amino acids: CASSFRGTYEQYF. The CDR3 nucleotides read TGTGCCAGCAGTTTCCGGGGTACCTACGAGCAGTACTTC.

The V gene is TRBV9, the J gene TRBJ2-1; 7 nucleotides agree with TRBD2. V lost 3 bases, J lost 2 bases, and 8 bases stayed unmatched. The germline gives CDR1 SGDLS, CDR2 YYNGEE. The CDR3 is made up of 16 amino acids. CDR3 residues: CASSERAGLAYNEQFF. The CDR3 DNA sequence: TGTGCCAGCAGCGAAAGGGCCGGACTAGCCTACAATGAGCAGTTCTTC.

The CDR3 loop reads CASSPTVWETQYF. Written as DNA, the CDR3 is TGTGCCAGCAGTCCTACAGTGTGGGAGACCCAGTACTTC. The rearrangement uses TRBV28 and TRBJ2-5; D is ambiguous. CDR3 size: 13 residues. CDR1 and CDR2 (germline): MDHEN, SYDVKM. V was clipped by 5 bases and J by 5 bases, with 12 bases between them. Drawing the rest from reference TRBV28 and TRBJ2-5, the complete variable domain is DVKVTQSSRYLVKRTGEKVFLECVQDMDHENMFWYRQDPGLGLRLIYFSYDVKMKEKGDIPEGYSVSREKKERFSLILESASTNQTSMYLCASSPTVWETQYFGPGTRLLVL.

The chain employs TRBV5-1 and TRBJ2-5; TRBD2 matches 10 bases. The V and J ends lost 0 bases and 0 bases, in that order; junction bases with no gene match: 5. The germline gives CDR1 SGHRS, CDR2 YFSETQ. The CDR3 contains 17 residues. The CDR3 is CASSLGPGLADQETQYF. CDR3 sequence (DNA): TGCGCCAGCAGCTTGGGGCCCGGACTAGCGGACCAAGAGACCCAGTACTTC.

CDR3 amino acids: CASDGGNTEAFF. The CDR3 nucleotides are TGTGCCTCCGACGGGGGGAACACTGAAGCTTTCTTT. This chain links TRBV28 with TRBJ1-1, with D tentatively TRBD1 (5 bases). Germline-derived CDR1 and CDR2 are MDHEN and SYDVKM. V was clipped by 11 bases and J by 1 base, with 11 bases between them. This CDR3 has 12 amino acids.

The table lists this clone with a count of one. V usage is TRBV29-1 and J usage is TRBJ1-1, with unresolved D. V gave up 5 bases and J gave up 6 bases, with 16 bases separating them. CDR1 and CDR2 (germline): SQVTM, ANQGSEA. This CDR3 region has 13 residues. Here the CDR3 DNA reads TGCAGCGTTATCGGAGATGGTCTCCCTGAAGCTTTCTTT. It specifies CSVIGDGLPEAFF.

This clone was detected once. The chain is built from TRBV24-1 and TRBJ1-5; 7 positions match TRBD1. V trimming: 4 bases; J trimming: 11 bases; junction bases outside the gene matches: 4. CDR3 length: 12 residues. Germline values: CDR1 KGHDR, CDR2 SFDVKD. The CDR3, as DNA: TGTGCCACCAGTGACCCAGGGGGGGCCCAGCATTTT. Residues: CATSDPGGAQHF.

The chain recombines TRBV5-6 with TRBJ2-5; TRBD1 agrees at 10 bases. V lost 0 bases and J lost 5; bases outside the gene matches: 10. The CDR3 length is 17 residues. Germline lookup yields CDR1 SGHDT and CDR2 YYEEEE. This CDR3 is CASSLGDRGSDQETQYF. The CDR3 nucleotides are TGTGCCAGCAGCTTGGGGGACAGGGGCAGTGATCAGGAGACCCAGTACTTC.

Regarding this clone: Additional DNA sequences in this sample encode the identical CDR3. The CDR3 is CASSQEEGQGREKLFF. The CDR3 DNA is TGTGCCAGCAGCCAAGAGGAGGGACAGGGACGTGAAAAACTGTTTTTT. The chain is built from TRBV4-2 and TRBJ1-4; 9 bases line up with TRBD1. The V gene end was trimmed by 0 bases and the J gene end by 7 bases; junction bases not matched to a gene: 6. Germline V gene lookup returns CDR1 LGHNA and CDR2 YNFKEQ. This CDR3 is 16 amino acids long.

This chain uses TRBV5-1 with TRBJ2-1, with 7 bases identical to TRBD1. This CDR3 comprises 20 residues. Looked up from germline, CDR1 is SGHRS and CDR2 is YFSETQ. The V and J ends lost 4 bases and 1 base, in that order; junction bases with no gene match: 20. CDR3 DNA sequence: TGCGCCAGCAGCCCCTACCCACTTGACAGGGTAACGGGTTCCTACAATGAGCAGTTCTTC. Its protein product is CASSPYPLDRVTGSYNEQFF.

In DNA form, the CDR3 reads TGTGCCAGCAGCTCCGGGGCGGCCGGTTACAATGAGCAGTTCTTC. Protein sequence: CASSSGAAGYNEQFF. The rearrangement links TRBV7-9 to TRBJ2-1; D could derive from TRBD1 or TRBD2 (5 bases each). The CDR3 is 15 amino acids. V gave up 4 bases and J gave up 4 bases, with 14 bases separating them. The germline gives CDR1 SEHNR, CDR2 FQNEAQ (reference sequence).